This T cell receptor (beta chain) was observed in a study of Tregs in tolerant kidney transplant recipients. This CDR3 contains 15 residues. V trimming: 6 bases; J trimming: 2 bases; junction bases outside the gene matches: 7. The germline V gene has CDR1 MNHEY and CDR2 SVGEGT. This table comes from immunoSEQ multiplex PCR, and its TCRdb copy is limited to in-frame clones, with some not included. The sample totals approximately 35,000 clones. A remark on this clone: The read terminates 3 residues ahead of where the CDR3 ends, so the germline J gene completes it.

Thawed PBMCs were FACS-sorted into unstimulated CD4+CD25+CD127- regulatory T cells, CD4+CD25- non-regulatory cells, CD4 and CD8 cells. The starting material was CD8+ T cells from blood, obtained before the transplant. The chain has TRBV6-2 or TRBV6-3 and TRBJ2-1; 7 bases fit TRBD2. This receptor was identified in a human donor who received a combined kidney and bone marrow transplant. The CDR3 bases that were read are TGTGCCAGCAGCCTCTCCGGGACTACCTACAATGAG. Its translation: CASSLSGTTYNE. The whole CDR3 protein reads CASSLSGTTYNEQFF.